This T cell receptor beta chain was found in a study of beta chain features in type 1 diabetes. About the research overall: Cells sorted and examined across all samples totaled approximately 100 million. Study observations and caveats: The naive, central memory and Treg TCRB repertoires looked more alike in patients than they did in healthy donors. Patients with type 1 diabetes carried fewer insertions and had more deletions at their VDJ junctions.

Looked up from germline, CDR1 is SGHRS and CDR2 is YFSETQ. V was pared by 4 bases and J by 1 base, with 3 bases of the junction left unmatched. There are 16 residues in the CDR3. The sequenced template was cDNA made from the entire isolated RNA. Profiling relied on immunoSEQ multiplex PCR, and the TCRdb table lists in-frame clones only, not all of them. Here the sample spans about 330,000 clones, approximately 10% being singletons. As regards this clone: Antigen: not known.

Sequenced input: naive CD4+ T cells from blood. The origin of this receptor is a woman aged 25 to 39 in good health. This chain connects TRBV5-1 to TRBJ2-2, with TRBD2 matching 11 bases. CDR3 sequence reads: CASSIGLAGNTGELFF. The CDR3 coding sequence is TGCGCCAGCAGCATCGGACTAGCGGGGAACACCGGGGAGCTGTTTTTT.